This TCR beta chain was recovered during a study of blood T cell repertoires in COVID-19. On the study more broadly: The origin of the acute and convalescent COVID-19 samples was the United States, Italy and Spain.

This clone has just one count. Germline V lookup: CDR1 SEHNR, CDR2 FQNEAQ (reference sequence). The CDR3 extends over 15 amino acids. V shed 1 base and J shed 7 bases, with 13 bases lying between them. Under the authors' procedure: It was from reference gene primer amplification that nucleated cell counts were estimated. Assay used: immunoSEQ multiplex PCR; TCRdb lists only in-frame clones, some missing. The DNA gave D and trimming, while V, J and clone size come from that table. The sample carries about 210,000 clones, about 83% recorded once. The chain is built from TRBV7-9 and TRBJ1-4; D gene unclear. The specimen sequenced was peripheral blood. The receptor was isolated from a woman in her forties or fifties with active or convalescent COVID-19. This chain's CDR3 is CASSLVGLEAEKLFF. The CDR3 DNA sequence: TGTGCCAGCAGCTTAGTAGGCCTCGAGGCTGAAAAACTGTTTTTT.